These 8 T cell receptor beta chains came from one sample sequenced in a study of post-analysis software for immune sequencing data (dated by TCRdb to the mid-2010s). General conclusions and limits of the study: Four or five TRBV segments, including TRBV5-6, TRBV5-1 and TRBV20-1, were significantly more frequent in patients than controls.

Their cognate antigens are unknown. Libraries were prepared through PCR. The instrument given in TCRdb is Illumina HiSeq 2500. Unique molecular identifiers were incorporated into TCR beta cDNA libraries to reduce PCR and sequencing biases. The public reads were reprocessed in TCRdb via fastp at Q25 and MiXCR, keeping in-frame beta chains. Rows are unified per CDR3 protein, each entry keeping the most common DNA and genes. The sample table records about 540,000 distinct CDR3 sequences; around 36% of these occur just once. Jointly, the top ten make up approximately 6% of the sample. The specimen sequenced was blood. The source is a girl aged 2 to 17 with multiple sclerosis.

The chain couples TRBV5-1 to TRBJ1-2, with D perhaps TRBD1 (5 bases). The CDR3 sequence is 12 residues long. Trimming took off 3 bases at V and 8 bases at J, with 11 bases between the two ends. Germline V gene data show CDR1 as SGHRS and CDR2 as YFSETQ. The chain's CDR3 is CASSWDGRGYTF. The CDR3 nucleotides read TGCGCCAGCAGCTGGGACGGGAGGGGCTACACCTTC.

The chain employs TRBV9 and TRBJ2-3; TRBD2 matches 8 bases. Germline CDR1 and CDR2: SGDLS and YYNGEE. Trimming removed 4 bases from V and 0 bases from J; junction bases left unmatched: 4. The CDR3 is 15 residues long. For the CDR3, the DNA is TGTGCCAGCAGCCCCGGGGGGGGAAGCACAGATACGCAGTATTTT. It translates to CASSPGGGSTDTQYF. Drawing the rest from reference TRBV9 and TRBJ2-3, the complete variable domain is DSGVTQTPKHLITATGQRVTLRCSPRSGDLSVYWYQQSLDQGLQFLIQYYNGEERAKGNILERFSAQQFPDLHSELNLSSLELGDSALYFCASSPGGGSTDTQYFGPGTRLTVL.

This clonotype was detected only a few times. The chain recombines TRBV7-2 with TRBJ1-6, with D unresolved. The CDR3 consists of 14 residues. Trimming left V 6 bases short and J 6 bases short, with 12 bases between. CDR1 is SGHTA, CDR2 FQGNSA, per germline. CDR3 sequence reads: CASSRSYLNSPLHF. In nucleotides, the CDR3 is TGTGCCAGCAGTCGGAGTTACCTTAATTCACCCCTCCACTTT.

This clonotype turned up a few times. The chain is built from TRBV20-1 and TRBJ2-7, with 8 bases that match TRBD1. The CDR3 sequence is 14 residues long. Per the germline V gene, CDR1 is DFQATT and CDR2 is SNEGSKA (reference sequence). V lost 7 bases to trimming and J lost 3 bases; unmatched junction nucleotides: 11. Here the CDR3 reads CSVKRRGQVYEQYF. DNA of the CDR3: TGCAGTGTGAAGAGGAGGGGACAGGTCTACGAGCAGTACTTC.

This chain uses TRBV11-2 with TRBJ2-4; TRBD1 agrees at 10 bases. Germline V gives CDR1 SGHAT, CDR2 FQNNGV. The CDR3 is 16 amino acids. Trimming at V came to 3 bases and at J to 7 bases, leaving 9 bases not matched to a gene. The DNA of the CDR3 is TGTGCCAGCAGCTTTTGGACCGGGACAGGGGCGAACATTCAGTACTTC. Its translation is CASSFWTGTGANIQYF.

The chain uses TRBV9 and TRBJ1-1, with D perhaps matching TRBD1 (6 bases). There are 15 residues in the CDR3. CDR1 is SGDLS, CDR2 YYNGEE, per germline. V shed 4 bases and J shed 1 base, with 14 bases lying between them. CDR3 coding DNA: TGTGCCAGCAGCTCTTCGGGACACCCGAACACTGAAGCTTTCTTT. It encodes CASSSSGHPNTEAFF.

This chain connects TRBV7-9 to TRBJ1-4; D remains unclear. The germline CDR1 and CDR2 sequences are SEHNR and FQNEAQ (reference sequence). This CDR3 comprises 17 residues. The ends were cut back, 5 bases at V and 0 bases at J, with 16 bases in the middle. The CDR3 protein is CASSISRGSATNEKLFF. CDR3 coding DNA: TGTGCCAGCAGCATTTCTAGAGGGAGTGCAACTAATGAAAAACTGTTTTTT.

The genes are TRBV12-3 or TRBV12-4 and TRBJ2-5, with D perhaps matching TRBD1 or TRBD2 (6 bases each). The J call is doubtful: the DNA matches TRBJ2-1 better. The CDR3 totals 14 residues. Written as DNA, the CDR3 is TGTGCCAGCAGTTTTCACAGGGAGGCCAAGACCCAGTTCTTC. Encoded protein: CASSFHREAKTQFF.